Detailed here is one TCR beta chain. Its specificity is not known. This sample was included in a study of CD8 T cell repertoires and HIV-1 epitope variants. At the level of the study: T cells were stimulated with Twenty-five Gag and Nef peptides separately. Controls were a CMV, EBV and flu pool, Ebola AY9, and no peptide. An approximately 10-day culture received IL-2, IL-7 and IL-15 on days 3 and 7.

CDR1 is LNHDA and CDR2 is SQIVND in the germline V gene (reference sequence). The ends were cut back, 1 base at V and 6 bases at J, with 9 bases in the middle. CDR3 length equals 14 residues. Sequencing used immunoSEQ multiplex PCR; TCRdb keeps in-frame clones, though not all of them. In the table there are about 5,000 clones, around two thirds of which are singletons. The gene calls are TRBV19 and TRBJ2-2; D remains ambiguous. The sample comprised cultured CD8+ T cells derived from PBMCs. This TCR came from a male donor with HIV. The CDR3 nucleotides are TGTGCCAGTAGTATAGGCTTTCAGGCCGGGGAGCTGTTTTTT. Its translation is CASSIGFQAGELFF.